The rows below give T cell receptor beta chains drawn from one sample of a study of T cell changes during pregnancy in multiple sclerosis. TCRdb's table, derived via immunoSEQ multiplex PCR, lists solely in-frame clones and lacks some. The sample has around 56,000 clones; 80% to 90% are singletons. The material was CD4+ T cells from peripheral blood mononuclear cells, obtained in the third trimester of pregnancy. These receptors originate from a female donor with multiple sclerosis, enrolled in a pregnancy study. Both conserved end residues are part of each CDR3. The D gene is left open where the match is weak. Expanded clones get a size class; other rows say once, few or many, or leave the size out.

j_gene,abundance,v_gene,d_gene,CDR3aa,CDR3nt
TRBJ2-2,-,TRBV19,TRBD1,CASSTGQFAGELFF,TGTGCCAGTAGTACGGGACAGTTCGCCGGGGAGCTGTTTTTT
TRBJ1-1,-,TRBV20-1,TRBD1,CSARQGVEAFF,TGCAGTGCTAGACAGGGGGTGGAAGCTTTCTTT
TRBJ2-3,-,TRBV6-5,-,CASKSRTDTQYF,TGTGCCAGCAAGAGTAGAACAGATACGCAGTATTTT
TRBJ2-2,-,TRBV5-1,-,CASSLGQGTGELFF,TGCGCCAGCAGCTTGGGGCAGGGGACCGGGGAGCTGTTTTTT
TRBJ1-2,-,TRBV7-9,TRBD1,CASSEQGAMHGYTF,TGTGCCAGCAGCGAACAGGGGGCGATGCATGGCTACACCTTC
TRBJ1-6,-,TRBV5-6,TRBD1,CASSFTAGQGASPLHF,TGTGCCAGCAGCTTCACTGCGGGACAGGGGGCCTCACCCCTCCACTTT
TRBJ1-1,-,TRBV4-3,-,CASSQDSFRDTEAFF,TGCGCCAGCAGCCAAGATAGCTTTCGGGACACTGAAGCTTTCTTT
TRBJ1-2,-,TRBV5-6,-,CASSFSPDSGYTF,TGTGCCAGCAGCTTCTCGCCGGACTCCGGCTACACCTTC
TRBJ2-2,-,TRBV5-1,-,CASSLAISTNTGELFF,TGCGCCAGCAGCTTGGCAATCAGTACCAACACCGGGGAGCTGTTTTTT
TRBJ2-7,-,TRBV6-4,TRBD2,CASNKPGLAGDGNEQYF,TGTGCCAGCAATAAGCCGGGACTAGCGGGAGATGGCAACGAGCAGTACTTC
TRBJ1-2,-,TRBV7-2,TRBD1,CASSREGTVYGYTF,TGTGCCAGCAGTCGGGAGGGGACAGTATATGGCTACACCTTC
TRBJ1-2,-,TRBV5-1,-,CASRPWGGAQDYGYTF,TGCGCCAGCCGCCCCTGGGGGGGGGCGCAGGACTATGGCTACACCTTC
TRBJ2-7,-,TRBV7-9,-,CAGRGGNSYEQYF,TGTGCCGGACGAGGCGGGAACTCCTACGAGCAGTACTTC
TRBJ2-7,-,TRBV6-5,-,CASSYSRDINYEQYF,TGTGCCAGCAGTTACTCTCGGGACATAAACTACGAGCAGTACTTC
TRBJ2-3,-,TRBV9,TRBD2,CASSAGLAGTDTQYF,TGTGCCAGCAGCGCCGGACTAGCGGGCACAGATACGCAGTATTTT
TRBJ1-3,-,TRBV10-2,-,CASKDHQGISGNTIYF,TGCGCCAGCAAAGACCACCAGGGGATCTCTGGAAACACCATATATTTT
TRBJ1-2,-,TRBV5-4,TRBD1,CASSLQQGEEFKGTF,TGTGCCAGCAGCTTGCAGCAGGGGGAGGAGTTTAAAGGCACCTTC
TRBJ1-1,-,TRBV5-5,-,CASSLIIEKNTEAFF,TGTGCCAGCAGCTTGATTATAGAGAAGAACACTGAAGCTTTCTTT
TRBJ1-1,-,TRBV7-3,-,CASSLTGAGTEAFF,TGTGCCAGCAGCTTAACTGGGGCCGGCACTGAAGCTTTCTTT
TRBJ1-3,-,TRBV11-2,-,CASSLVQGGDTIYF,TGTGCCAGCAGCTTAGTCCAGGGTGGGGACACCATATATTTT
TRBJ2-2,once,TRBV27,-,CASSLGGKTGELFF,TGTGCCAGCAGTTTAGGTGGCAAAACCGGGGAGCTGTTTTTT
TRBJ2-7,-,TRBV6-5,TRBD2,CASSYPTAGVHEQYF,TGTGCCAGCAGTTACCCGACAGCGGGGGTACACGAGCAGTACTTC
TRBJ2-7,-,TRBV5-1,-,CASSFQLDRPYEQYF,TGCGCCAGCAGCTTTCAATTAGACAGGCCCTACGAGCAGTACTTC
TRBJ1-1,-,TRBV6-5,-,CASSSPGGTEAFF,TGTGCCAGCAGCTCCCCTGGGGGGACTGAAGCTTTCTTT
TRBJ2-2,-,TRBV7-3,-,CASSLMAGNTGELFF,TGTGCCAGCAGCTTAATGGCGGGGAACACCGGGGAGCTGTTTTTT
TRBJ1-5,few,TRBV2,TRBD1,CATTGTVNQPQHF,TGTGCCACGACAGGGACAGTCAATCAGCCCCAGCATTTT
TRBJ2-1,-,TRBV7-2,TRBD1,CASSSRQGAYNEQFF,TGTGCCAGCAGCTCCAGACAGGGGGCCTACAATGAGCAGTTCTTC
TRBJ2-5,-,TRBV10-3,TRBD2,CAIRLAGGETQHF,TGTGCCATCAGACTAGCGGGGGGCGAGACCCAGCACTTC
TRBJ2-1,-,TRBV6-6,-,CASSTHQRGYNEQFF,TGTGCCAGCAGTACCCACCAGCGAGGATACAATGAGCAGTTCTTC
TRBJ1-2,-,TRBV7-2,TRBD1,CASSSRTGNYGYTF,TGTGCCAGCAGCTCCCGGACAGGGAACTATGGCTACACCTTC
TRBJ1-2,-,TRBV29-1,-,CSVVLGGAYGYTF,TGCAGCGTCGTGCTAGGGGGAGCCTATGGCTACACCTTC
TRBJ2-1,-,TRBV6-1,-,CASSENSLKDEQFF,TGTGCCAGCAGTGAAAACAGCCTGAAGGATGAGCAGTTCTTC
TRBJ2-7,-,TRBV6-1,TRBD2,CASSEQGAGEGVVYEQYF,TGTGCCAGCAGTGAGCAGGGAGCGGGAGAAGGGGTAGTCTACGAGCAGTACTTC
TRBJ2-3,-,TRBV4-3,TRBD2,CASSLVAGGDRDTQYF,TGCGCCAGCAGCCTGGTAGCGGGGGGGGACCGAGATACGCAGTATTTT
TRBJ2-7,-,TRBV4-2,TRBD1,CASSPPGQPSYEQYF,TGTGCCAGCAGCCCTCCGGGACAGCCATCCTACGAGCAGTACTTC